This T cell receptor beta chain was captured in a study of blood T cells in healthy people across ages. Study-wide results and limits: Fewer expanded clones and more diversity marked long-lived versus aged donors. Diversity figures derived from one million T cells were judged to underestimate the true value. There was no known CMV status for donors, so expanded clonotype changes were possibly confounded.

This clonotype appeared a few times. Its specificity is not known. A second PCR, run for roughly 7 to 11 cycles, used a sample-barcoded 5' primer plus a J-beta primer mix. The template-switch adaptor, which had 12 random nucleotides, put a tag on each cDNA molecule. TCRdb processed the 5' RACE reads anew with MiXCR; each CDR3 protein has one entry. The data contain more than 650,000 distinct CDR3 sequences, 22% of them seen just once; the ten biggest clones take up less than 25%. This CDR3 has 12 amino acids. Germline lookup yields CDR1 DFQATT and CDR2 SNEGSKA (reference sequence). The clonotype originates from a man between 65 and 79 years old in good health. The chain recombines TRBV20-1 with TRBJ2-7, with 11 bases lining up with TRBD2. Sample: blood. The CDR3 DNA reads as TGCACCAAGGAAGGACTAGCGGGTGAGCAGTACTTC. Protein sequence: CTKEGLAGEQYF.